The 3 T cell receptor beta chains reported below all come from one sample, sequenced in a study of blood T cells in healthy people across ages. A second roughly 7 to 11 cycle PCR used barcoded and J-beta primers. TCRdb processed the 5' RACE reads anew with MiXCR; each CDR3 protein has one entry. The sample shows 1,800,000 or so distinct CDR3 sequences, roughly two fifths of them seen only once. The sample comprised blood. These TCRs come from a human donor in good health.

As DNA, the CDR3 is TGTGCCAGCAGTTACTCTATTCGGGCCAGTTACGAGCAGTACTTC. Encoded protein: CASSYSIRASYEQYF. The chain uses TRBV6-5 and TRBJ2-4, with D unresolved. The J call may be mistaken, given a closer DNA end match to TRBJ2-7. CDR1 is MNHEY and CDR2 is SVGAGI in the germline V gene. The CDR3 sequence is 15 residues long.

The V call is TRBV7-9, the J call TRBJ2-7, with 10 bases identical to TRBD1. Trimming removed 2 bases from V and 5 bases from J; junction bases left unmatched: 15. This CDR3 has 18 amino acids. CDR1 and CDR2 from the germline V gene are SEHNR and FQNEAQ (reference sequence). The CDR3 is CASSLLATVGDRGDEQYF. CDR3 bases: TGTGCCAGCAGCTTATTAGCGACGGTGGGGGACAGGGGTGACGAGCAGTACTTC.

The table lists this clonotype with many counts. The chain links TRBV20-1 to TRBJ2-4; maybe TRBD2 (6 bases). CDR1 and CDR2 (germline): DFQATT, SNEGSKA (reference sequence). Between the trimmed V and J ends, which lost 3 bases and 7 bases, there was a span of 19 bases. The CDR3 runs 15 residues. CDR3 DNA: TGCAGTGCTAGCCCCCTCGTGCGGGGCGGGAACATTCAGTACTTC. It specifies CSASPLVRGGNIQYF.